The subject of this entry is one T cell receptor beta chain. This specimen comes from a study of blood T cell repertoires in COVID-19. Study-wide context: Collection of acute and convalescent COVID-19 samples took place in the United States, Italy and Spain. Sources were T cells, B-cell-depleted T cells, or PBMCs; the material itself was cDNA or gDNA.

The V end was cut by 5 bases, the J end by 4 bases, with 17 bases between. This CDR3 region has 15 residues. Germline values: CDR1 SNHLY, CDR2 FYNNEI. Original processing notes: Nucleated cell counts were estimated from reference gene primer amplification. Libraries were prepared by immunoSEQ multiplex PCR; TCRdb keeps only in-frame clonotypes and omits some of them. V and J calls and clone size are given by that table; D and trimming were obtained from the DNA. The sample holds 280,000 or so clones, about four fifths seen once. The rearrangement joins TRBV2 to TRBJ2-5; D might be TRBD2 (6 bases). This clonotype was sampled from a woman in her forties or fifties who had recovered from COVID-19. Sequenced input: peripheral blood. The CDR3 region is CASSLGPGGRETQYF. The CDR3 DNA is TGTGCCAGCAGTCTAGGGCCCGGGGGAAGAGAGACCCAGTACTTC. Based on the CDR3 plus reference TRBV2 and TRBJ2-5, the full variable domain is EPEVTQTPSHQVTQMGQEVILRCVPISNHLYFYWYRQILGQKVEFLVSFYNNEISEKSEIFDDQFSVERPDGSNFTLKIRSTKLEDSAMYFCASSLGPGGRETQYFGPGTRLLVL.